This TCR beta chain stems from a study of blood T cell repertoires in COVID-19. Study context: The United States, Italy and Spain were the sources of the acute and convalescent COVID-19 samples. The analysed material was cDNA or gDNA that came from T cells, B-cell-depleted T cells, or PBMCs.

The CDR3 extends over 17 amino acids. V lost 3 bases to trimming and J lost 2 bases; unmatched junction nucleotides: 7. Germline values: CDR1 SGHAT, CDR2 FQNNGV. In the source study's methods: Amplification with reference gene primers provided the estimates of nucleated cell counts. Sequenced by immunoSEQ multiplex PCR; TCRdb stores in-frame clones only, minus some. D and trimming were read from the DNA, whereas the V and J calls and clone size are those reported in that table. The data contain 80,000 or so clones, roughly four fifths of them singletons. The TCR comes from a human donor in a cohort sampled during active COVID-19. V usage is TRBV11-2 and J usage is TRBJ2-6; TRBD1 aligns across 7 bases. The material sequenced was peripheral blood. The CDR3 loop is CASSLALQGAGANVLTF. The DNA of the CDR3 is TGTGCCAGCAGCTTGGCCCTTCAGGGGGCTGGGGCCAACGTCCTGACTTTC.